This TCR beta chain was identified in a study of T-cell memory formation after mild COVID-19. The V segment lost 3 bases and the J segment 9 bases; nucleotides outside the gene matches: 10. The CDR3 is 15 residues long. Germline CDR1 is SGDLS and CDR2 is YYNGEE. 5'RACE primed from the constant segment yielded TCR alpha and TCR beta cDNA libraries bearing sample barcodes and UMIs. A single record per CDR3 protein comes from TCRdb applying MiXCR to the 5' RACE reads. The sample lists 50,000 to 70,000 distinct CDR3 sequences, less than 15% occurring once. Findings and limits, study-wide: Contracting CD4+ clones were located mainly in CM and EM, and CD8+ clones in EMRA. Clones contracting over day 15 to 85 were CD4/CD8 balanced, with later expanders leaning CD4+.

On this clonotype itself: The antigen is undetermined.

This receptor was identified in a man aged 18 to 29 who had mild COVID-19 (a few samples of this study predate the infection). Cell type and time point are not known. Input material: PBMCs or a T cell subset sorted from them (not recorded which). The V and J genes are TRBV9 and TRBJ2-1; 9 bases map to TRBD2. This chain's CDR3 is CASSGAGGPYGEQFF. The CDR3 DNA follows: TGTGCCAGCAGCGGGGCGGGGGGGCCGTATGGTGAGCAGTTCTTC.